This T cell receptor (beta chain) was found in a study of shared clonotypes between healthy human individuals (dated by TCRdb to 2020 to 2021). In the study overall: The cohort comprised a couple of women and a few men aged 18 to 49 years. For each donor, three plates each were used for CD4 naive and CD4 memory, two plates were used for CD8 naive, and one plate was used for CD8 memory. To estimate repertoire size and how much clonotype sharing occurs between individuals, the study deeply sequenced the blood TCR repertoires of 5 or 6 healthy adults. Different laboratories and diverse techniques were used to prepare libraries and sequence TCR repertoires, to increase sequencing depth and limit assay-specific biases. Each donor's leukapheresis produced roughly between roughly 0.85 and 10 billion PBMCs. Results and caveats for the whole study, not just this receptor: Compared with non-shared clonotypes, the clonotypes found in all four sorted-subset donors had higher generation probabilities. Approximately 5% of naive CD4, around 3.6% of naive CD8, about 2.1% of memory CD4, and about 0.4% of memory CD8 clonotypes were shared across a few donors. Only blood was sampled, and tissue TCR repertoires likely differ from those in blood. Naive subsets generally had larger estimated clonotype richness than memory subsets. Pairwise subsampling led to the expectation that sequencing depth would affect the degree of clonotype sharing among donors. The small number of donors limited the genetic and exposure-history diversity represented. Even with the large sequencing depth, rarefaction of the sorted-subset datasets indicated that sequencing was incomplete.

For the CD8 naive samples, CD45RO-negative cells were positively selected for CCR7, yielding a CD45RA+CCR7+ population from which TemRA cells were excluded. Healthy HIV-negative adults with no recently reported acute infections or vaccinations were included as donors. All donors were Caucasian adults living in Nashville, Tennessee, USA. After blood collection by leukapheresis, PBMCs were isolated using Ficoll-Histopaque density gradient centrifugation and then cryopreserved in the vapor phase of liquid nitrogen. Purity and quantity of every magnetically sorted T cell population were checked by analytical flow cytometry. Genomic DNA was isolated from each sorted fraction and quantified by UV absorbance on a Nanodrop 2000c. Using the deep immunoSEQ assay, TCR CDR3 regions were amplified from genomic DNA by multiplex PCR. For each cell subset, the extracted genomic DNA was distributed evenly across all wells of several immunoSEQ 96-well plates, and each plate served as one replicate. For sorted subsets, around 200 ng genomic DNA, equal to approximately 30,000 T cell genomes, was loaded into each replicate PCR. Purified libraries were quantified with a Qubit 3.0 fluorometer, sized on a Bioanalyzer 2100, and re-quantified with the KAPA Library Quantification kit. Every immunoSEQ 96-well plate was sequenced on a dedicated single-read 150-cycle Illumina NextSeq 550 flow cell. As for the original processing: The immunoSEQ output contained only junctional sequences without quality scores, so filtering could not match that applied to full-length reads. To assign V/J genes and CDR3, sequences were annotated against IMGT germline references using PyIR, a Python wrapper for IgBLAST v1.9. Any read was removed if the V/J assignment was weak (E-value above 1e-6), the CDR3 was missing, or the read contained stop codons, out-of-frame junctions, or ambiguous translated residues. A V3J clonotype was defined by an identical inferred V gene, J gene, and CDR3 amino acid sequence. Percentage overlap between repertoires was computed as shared unique clonotypes divided by the size of the smaller repertoire. Three approaches were used to assess repertoire richness: RTK rarefaction, the Chao1 estimator, and Recon v2.1 estimates of unobserved clonotypes. For all TCRbeta clonotypes obtained by the gDNA method from several donors, generation probabilities were computed with OLGA. As stored in TCRdb, this immuneACCESS dataset retains in-frame rearrangements with V and J assigned. A fraction of the clones does not appear; measured against another copy, unresolved V genes explain less than half of the discrepancy, and the remainder lacks a known reason. V, J and clone size were drawn from that table, and D and trimming were deduced from the DNA. This sample lists about 2.2 million clones; 93% were detected once. The ten largest account for about 1.7% of the sample.

Measured from the cysteine to the phenylalanine, the CDR3 is 13 residues long. CDR3 DNA only is kept here, 39 bases in frame from base 1. From a lookup of the germline V gene, CDR1 and CDR2 are WSHSY and SAAADI. V is trimmed back by 8 bases and J by 3 bases, and the junction contains 5 bases that no gene match accounts for. For this clone: Its antigen target is currently unknown. Base qualities were left out, and no much larger clone turns up one base away.

The V and J segments used are TRBV10-2 and TRBJ2-7; 9 bases in between match TRBD1. The TCR comes from a young man in good health. Some clones in this sample may be carry-over from other donors' samples. Sequenced material: naive CD8+ T cells from PBMCs. Explained via the paper, the cell subset or site label denotes: CD45RA+CCR7+. The nucleotide sequence reads TGCGCCAGCTGGGACAGGGTGGGCTACGAGCAGTACTTC. This encodes CASWDRVGYEQYF.